Included here is one T cell receptor (beta chain) sequence, with context. These data are taken from a study of blood T cell repertoires in COVID-19. Study details: Nucleic acid was either cDNA or gDNA, and it came from T cells, B-cell-depleted T cells, or PBMCs.

In the authors' methods: Reference gene primers were amplified, and this amplification served to estimate nucleated cell counts. The repertoire was sequenced with immunoSEQ multiplex PCR; TCRdb's copy has only in-frame clones and lacks some. The V and J calls and clone size were taken over from that table, and D and trimming were inferred from the DNA. The sample lists about 120,000 clones, 60% to 80% occurring once. The CDR3 length is 14 residues. Germline V gene sequence: CDR1 MNHEY, CDR2 SVGAGI. Trimming took 6 bases from V and 3 from J; bases not matched to a gene: 3. The chain links TRBV6-5 to TRBJ2-3; 10 bases fit TRBD1. The TCR comes from a man in his 60s with acute or convalescent COVID-19. The material sequenced was peripheral blood. CDR3 DNA: TGTGCCAGCAGAGACAGGGGGCTTACAGATACGCAGTATTTT. Protein sequence: CASRDRGLTDTQYF.